This T cell receptor (beta chain) appears in the sequencing data of a study of long-term antiretroviral therapy in people with HIV. The CDR3 consists of 13 residues. The germline V gene has CDR1 MDHEN and CDR2 SYDVKM. The ends were cut back, 0 bases at V and 3 bases at J, with 3 bases in the middle. They ran version v3.0 of the immunoSEQ assay at survey level. Produced via immunoSEQ multiplex PCR; TCRdb's table is partial and in-frame only. The table has 21,000 or so clones, around 87% seen once. Material: unsorted PBMCs, obtained approximately 2.5 years after starting antiretroviral therapy. The clonotype comes from a woman in her fifties or sixties with HIV. The rearrangement uses TRBV28 and TRBJ1-5; unclear D gene. CDR3 DNA: TGTGCCAGCAGTTTATGGCTCAATCAGCCCCAGCATTTT. It codes for CASSLWLNQPQHF.